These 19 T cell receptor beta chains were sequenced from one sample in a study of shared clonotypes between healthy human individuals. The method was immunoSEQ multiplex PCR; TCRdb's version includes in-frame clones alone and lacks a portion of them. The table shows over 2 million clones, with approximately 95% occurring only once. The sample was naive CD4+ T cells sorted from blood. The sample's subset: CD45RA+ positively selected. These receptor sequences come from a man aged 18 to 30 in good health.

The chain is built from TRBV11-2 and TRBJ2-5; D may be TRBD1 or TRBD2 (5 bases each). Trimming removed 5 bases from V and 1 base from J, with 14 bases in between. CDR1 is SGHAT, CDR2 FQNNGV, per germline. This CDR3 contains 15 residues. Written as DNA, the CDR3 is TGTGCCAGCAGCCCCGGGACGACCCGCCAAGAGACCCAGTACTTC. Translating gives CASSPGTTRQETQYF. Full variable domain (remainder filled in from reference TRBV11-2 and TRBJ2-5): EAGVAQSPRYKIIEKRQSVAFWCNPISGHATLYWYQQILGQGPKLLIQFQNNGVVDDSQLPKDRFSAERLKGVDSTLKIQPAKLEDSAVYLCASSPGTTRQETQYFGPGTRLLVL.

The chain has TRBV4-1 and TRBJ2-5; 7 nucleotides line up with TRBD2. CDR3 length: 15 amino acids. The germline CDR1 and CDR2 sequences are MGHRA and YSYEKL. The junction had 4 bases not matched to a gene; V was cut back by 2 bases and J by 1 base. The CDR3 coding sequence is TGCGCCAGCAGCCAATCGAGCGGGGTCCAAGAGACCCAGTACTTC. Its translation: CASSQSSGVQETQYF.

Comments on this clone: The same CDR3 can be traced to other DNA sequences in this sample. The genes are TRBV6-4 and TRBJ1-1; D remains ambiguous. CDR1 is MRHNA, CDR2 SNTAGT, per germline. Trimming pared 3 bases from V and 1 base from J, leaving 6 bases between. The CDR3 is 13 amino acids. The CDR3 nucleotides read TGTGCCAGCAGTGAGTCCAGGAACACTGAAGCTTTCTTT. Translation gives CASSESRNTEAFF.

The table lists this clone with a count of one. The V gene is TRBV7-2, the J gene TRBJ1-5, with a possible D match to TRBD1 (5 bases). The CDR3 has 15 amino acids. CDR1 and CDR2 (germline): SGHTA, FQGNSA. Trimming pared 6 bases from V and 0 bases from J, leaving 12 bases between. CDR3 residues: CASSNQGGSNQPQHF. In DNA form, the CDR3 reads TGTGCCAGCAGTAATCAGGGCGGTAGCAATCAGCCCCAGCATTTT.

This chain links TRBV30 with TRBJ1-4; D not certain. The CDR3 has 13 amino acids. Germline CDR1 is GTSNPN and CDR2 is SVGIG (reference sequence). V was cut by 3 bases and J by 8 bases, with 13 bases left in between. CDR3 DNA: TGTGCCTGGAGCCCCCGGTGGAGGGAAAAACTGTTTTTT. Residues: CAWSPRWREKLFF.

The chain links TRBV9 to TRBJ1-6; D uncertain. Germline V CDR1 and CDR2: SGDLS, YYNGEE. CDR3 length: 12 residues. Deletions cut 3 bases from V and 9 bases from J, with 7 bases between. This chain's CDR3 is CASSGGSSPLHF. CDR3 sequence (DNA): TGTGCCAGCAGCGGAGGCTCTTCACCCCTCCACTTT.

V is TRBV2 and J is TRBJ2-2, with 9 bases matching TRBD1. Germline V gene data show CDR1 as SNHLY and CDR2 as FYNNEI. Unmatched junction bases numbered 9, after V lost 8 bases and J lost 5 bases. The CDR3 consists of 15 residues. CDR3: CASASDRGRTGELFF. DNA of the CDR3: TGTGCCAGCGCCTCGGACAGGGGTAGAACCGGGGAGCTGTTTTTT.

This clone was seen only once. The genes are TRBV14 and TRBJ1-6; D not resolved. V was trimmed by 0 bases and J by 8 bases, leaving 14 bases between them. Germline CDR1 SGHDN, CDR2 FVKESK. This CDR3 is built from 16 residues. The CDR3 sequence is CASSQDPGRVDSPLHF. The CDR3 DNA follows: TGTGCCAGCAGCCAAGATCCGGGAAGAGTAGATTCACCCCTCCACTTT.

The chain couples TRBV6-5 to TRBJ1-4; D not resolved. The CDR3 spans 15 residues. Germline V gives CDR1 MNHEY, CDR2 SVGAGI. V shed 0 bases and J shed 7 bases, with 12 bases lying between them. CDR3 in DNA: TGTGCCAGCAGTTACTCGGCAGTGGCGGTTGAAAAACTGTTTTTT. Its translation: CASSYSAVAVEKLFF.

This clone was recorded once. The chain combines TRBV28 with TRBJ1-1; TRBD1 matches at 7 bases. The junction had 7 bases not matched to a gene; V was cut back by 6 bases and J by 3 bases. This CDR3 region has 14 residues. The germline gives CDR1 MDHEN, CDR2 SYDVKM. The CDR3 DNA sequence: TGTGCCAGCAGAGGGGGGACAGCGCACACTGAAGCTTTCTTT. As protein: CASRGGTAHTEAFF. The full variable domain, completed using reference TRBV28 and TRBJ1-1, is DVKVTQSSRYLVKRTGEKVFLECVQDMDHENMFWYRQDPGLGLRLIYFSYDVKMKEKGDIPEGYSVSREKKERFSLILESASTNQTSMYLCASRGGTAHTEAFFGQGTRLTVV.

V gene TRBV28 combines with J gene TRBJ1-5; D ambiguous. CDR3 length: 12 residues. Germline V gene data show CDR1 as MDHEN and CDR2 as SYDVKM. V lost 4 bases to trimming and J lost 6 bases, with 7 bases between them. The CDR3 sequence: CASSSLGQPQHF. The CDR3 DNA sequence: TGTGCCAGCAGTTCCCTGGGTCAGCCCCAGCATTTT.

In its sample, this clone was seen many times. CDR3 coding DNA: TGCGCCAGCAGCCAAGAACCAGGGAATGGTTCACCCCTCCACTTT. It specifies CASSQEPGNGSPLHF. The gene calls are TRBV4-3 and TRBJ1-6, with a possible D match to TRBD1 (5 bases). V was shortened by 0 bases and J by 9 bases, with 12 bases between the two germline ends. There are 15 residues in the CDR3. From germline, CDR1 is LGHNA and CDR2 YSLEER.

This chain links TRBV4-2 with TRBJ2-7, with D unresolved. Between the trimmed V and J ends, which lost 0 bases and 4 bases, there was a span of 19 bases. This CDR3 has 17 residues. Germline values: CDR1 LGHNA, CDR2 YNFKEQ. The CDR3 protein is CASSQDLSGEILYEQYF. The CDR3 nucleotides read TGTGCCAGCAGCCAAGATCTATCAGGTGAGATTCTGTACGAGCAGTACTTC.

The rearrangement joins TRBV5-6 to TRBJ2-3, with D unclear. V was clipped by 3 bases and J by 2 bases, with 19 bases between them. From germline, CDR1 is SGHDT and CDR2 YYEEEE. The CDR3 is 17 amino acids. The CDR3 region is CASSYGRAYLTTDTQYF. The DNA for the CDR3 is TGTGCCAGCAGCTACGGACGGGCATACTTAACCACAGATACGCAGTATTTT.

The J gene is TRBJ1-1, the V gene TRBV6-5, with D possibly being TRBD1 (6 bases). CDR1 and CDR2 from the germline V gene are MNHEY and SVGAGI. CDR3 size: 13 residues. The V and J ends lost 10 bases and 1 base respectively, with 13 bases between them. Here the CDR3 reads CATKQGGNTEAFF. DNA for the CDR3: TGTGCCACAAAACAGGGAGGGAACACTGAAGCTTTCTTT.

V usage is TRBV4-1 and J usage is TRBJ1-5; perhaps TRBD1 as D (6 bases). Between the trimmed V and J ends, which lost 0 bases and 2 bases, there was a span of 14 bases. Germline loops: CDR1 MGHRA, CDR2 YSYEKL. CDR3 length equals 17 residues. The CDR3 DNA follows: TGCGCCAGCAGCCAAGATCTGCCAGGGGTAGGCAATCAGCCCCAGCATTTT. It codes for CASSQDLPGVGNQPQHF.

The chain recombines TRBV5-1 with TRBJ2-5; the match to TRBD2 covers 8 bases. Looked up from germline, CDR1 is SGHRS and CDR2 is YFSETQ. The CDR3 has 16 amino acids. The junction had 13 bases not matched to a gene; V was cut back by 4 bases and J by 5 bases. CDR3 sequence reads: CASSIAPSGLGETQYF. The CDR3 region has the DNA TGCGCCAGCAGCATCGCCCCTAGCGGGCTGGGCGAGACCCAGTACTTC.

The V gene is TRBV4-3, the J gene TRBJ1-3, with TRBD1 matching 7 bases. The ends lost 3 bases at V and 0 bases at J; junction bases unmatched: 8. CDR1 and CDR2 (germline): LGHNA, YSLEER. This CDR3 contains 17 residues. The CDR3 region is CASSQHARTGSGNTIYF. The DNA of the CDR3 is TGCGCCAGCAGCCAGCACGCCAGGACAGGCTCTGGAAACACCATATATTTT.

In nucleotides, the CDR3 is TGTGCCAGCAGCTTAGGCGGGAGGCACCCGGGCGGGGAGCTGTTTTTT. Its translation: CASSLGGRHPGGELFF. The rearrangement links TRBV7-2 to TRBJ2-2, with 8 bases identical to TRBD2. CDR1 SGHTA and CDR2 FQGNSA come from the germline V gene. V shed 1 base and J 7 bases; nucleotides not matched to a gene: 8. This CDR3 has 16 amino acids.